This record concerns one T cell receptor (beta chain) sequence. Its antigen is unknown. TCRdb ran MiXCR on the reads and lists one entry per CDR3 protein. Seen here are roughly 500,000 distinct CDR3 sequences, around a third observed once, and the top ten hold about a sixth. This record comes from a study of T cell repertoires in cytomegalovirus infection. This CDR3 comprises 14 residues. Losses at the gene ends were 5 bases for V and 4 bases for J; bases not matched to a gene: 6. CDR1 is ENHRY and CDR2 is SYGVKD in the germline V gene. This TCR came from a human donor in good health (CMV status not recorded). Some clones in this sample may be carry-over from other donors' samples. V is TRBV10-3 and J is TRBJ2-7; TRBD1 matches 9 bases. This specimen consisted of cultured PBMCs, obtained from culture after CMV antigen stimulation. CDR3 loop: CAISSGQGKYEQYF. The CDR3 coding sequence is TGTGCCATCAGTTCGGGACAGGGAAAATACGAGCAGTACTTC.